What follows is one T cell receptor beta chain and its context. The sample belongs to a study of control samples from healthy donors and cancer patients. This CDR3 is built from 15 residues. CDR1 is SEHNR, CDR2 FQNEAQ, per germline (reference sequence). The ends were cut back, 1 base at V and 0 bases at J, with 9 bases in the middle. Clones were sequenced by immunoSEQ multiplex PCR, and TCRdb holds only the in-frame ones, with some missing. The table lists 65,000 to 90,000 clones, about 90% of them singletons. The rearrangement uses TRBV7-9 and TRBJ1-1; D gene unclear. The sequencing sample was made of blood. The source of this sequence is a man in his forties or fifties in good health. The CDR3 DNA reads TGTGCCAGCAGCTTAGGCAGCAGTATGAACACTGAAGCTTTCTTT. It is translated as CASSLGSSMNTEAFF. The full variable domain, its missing parts supplied by reference TRBV7-9 and TRBJ1-1, is DTGVSQNPRHKITKRGQNVTFRCDPISEHNRLYWYRQTLGQGPEFLTYFQNEAQLEKSRLLSDRFSAERPKGSFSTLEIQRTEQGDSAMYLCASSLGSSMNTEAFFGQGTRLTVV.